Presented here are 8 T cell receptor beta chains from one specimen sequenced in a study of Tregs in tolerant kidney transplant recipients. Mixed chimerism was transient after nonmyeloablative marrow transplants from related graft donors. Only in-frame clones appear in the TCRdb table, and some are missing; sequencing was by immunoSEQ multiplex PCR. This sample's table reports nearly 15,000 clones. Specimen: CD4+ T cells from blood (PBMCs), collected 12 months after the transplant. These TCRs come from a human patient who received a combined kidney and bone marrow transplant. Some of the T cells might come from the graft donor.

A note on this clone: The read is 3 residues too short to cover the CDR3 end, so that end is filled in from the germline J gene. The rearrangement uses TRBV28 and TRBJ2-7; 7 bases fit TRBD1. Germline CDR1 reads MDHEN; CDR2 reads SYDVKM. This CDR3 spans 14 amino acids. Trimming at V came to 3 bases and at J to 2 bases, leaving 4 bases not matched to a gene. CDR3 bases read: TGTGCCAGCAGTTTCGCAGGGGGTACCTACGAG. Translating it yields CASSFAGGTYE. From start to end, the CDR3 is CASSFAGGTYEQYF.

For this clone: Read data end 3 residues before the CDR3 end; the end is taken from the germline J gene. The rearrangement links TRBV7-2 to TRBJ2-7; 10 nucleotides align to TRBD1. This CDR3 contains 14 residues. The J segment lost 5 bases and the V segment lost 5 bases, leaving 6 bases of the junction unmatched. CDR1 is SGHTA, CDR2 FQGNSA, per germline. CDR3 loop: CASSADRGRDEQYF. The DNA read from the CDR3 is TGTGCCAGCAGCGCCGACAGGGGGCGCGACGAG. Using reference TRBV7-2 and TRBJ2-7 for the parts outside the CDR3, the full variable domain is GAGVSQSPSNKVTEKGKDVELRCDPISGHTALYWYRQSLGQGLEFLIYFQGNSAPDKSGLPSDRFSAERTGGSVSTLTIQRTQQEDSAVYLCASSADRGRDEQYFGPGTRLTVT.

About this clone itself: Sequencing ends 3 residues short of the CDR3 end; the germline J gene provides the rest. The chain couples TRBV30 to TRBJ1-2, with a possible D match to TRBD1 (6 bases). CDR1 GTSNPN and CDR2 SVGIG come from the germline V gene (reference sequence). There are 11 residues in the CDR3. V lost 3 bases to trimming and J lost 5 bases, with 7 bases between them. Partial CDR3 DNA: TGTGCCTGGAGGGACAGATATGGC. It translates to CAWRDRYG. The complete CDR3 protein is CAWRDRYGYTF.

The CDR3 sequence: CASTMTGLGTDTQYF. CDR3 DNA, as far as it was read: TGCGCCAGCACCATGACAGGGTTGGGCACAGATACG. The V gene is TRBV5-1, the J gene TRBJ2-3, with 7 bases that match TRBD1. The CDR3 is cut off 3 residues early in the read; its end comes from the germline J gene. Germline V gene sequence: CDR1 SGHRS, CDR2 YFSETQ. V gave up 6 bases and J gave up 1 base; unmatched junction bases: 8. The CDR3 runs 15 residues. The full variable domain, with the rest looked up from reference TRBV5-1 and TRBJ2-3, is KAGVTQTPRYLIKTRGQQVTLSCSPISGHRSVSWYQQTPGQGLQFLFEYFSETQRNKGNFPGRFSGRQFSNSRSEMNVSTLELGDSALYLCASTMTGLGTDTQYFGPGTRLTVL.

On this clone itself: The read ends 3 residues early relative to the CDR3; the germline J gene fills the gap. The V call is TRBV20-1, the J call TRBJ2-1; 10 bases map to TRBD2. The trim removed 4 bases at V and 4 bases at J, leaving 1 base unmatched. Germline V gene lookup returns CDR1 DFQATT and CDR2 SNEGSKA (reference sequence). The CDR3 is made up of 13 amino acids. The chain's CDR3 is CSATTSGYNEQFF. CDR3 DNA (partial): TGCAGTGCTACGACTAGCGGGTACAATGAG.

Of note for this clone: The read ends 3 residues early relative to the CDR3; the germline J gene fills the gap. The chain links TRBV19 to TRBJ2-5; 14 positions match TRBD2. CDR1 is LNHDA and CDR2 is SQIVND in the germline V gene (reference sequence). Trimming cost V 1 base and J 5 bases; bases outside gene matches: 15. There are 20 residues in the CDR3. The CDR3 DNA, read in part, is TGTGCCAGTAGTATAGTAGGGTGGCCAGGGACTAGCGGGAGTACGGAGACC. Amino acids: CASSIVGWPGTSGSTET. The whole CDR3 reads CASSIVGWPGTSGSTETQYF.

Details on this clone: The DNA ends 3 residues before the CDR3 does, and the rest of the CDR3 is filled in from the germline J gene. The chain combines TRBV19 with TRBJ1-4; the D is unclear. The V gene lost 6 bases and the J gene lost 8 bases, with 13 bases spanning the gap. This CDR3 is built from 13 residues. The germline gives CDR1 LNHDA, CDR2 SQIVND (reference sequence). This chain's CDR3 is CASSQSLREKLFF. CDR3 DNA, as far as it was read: TGTGCCAGTAGCCAGTCCTTAAGGGAAAAA.

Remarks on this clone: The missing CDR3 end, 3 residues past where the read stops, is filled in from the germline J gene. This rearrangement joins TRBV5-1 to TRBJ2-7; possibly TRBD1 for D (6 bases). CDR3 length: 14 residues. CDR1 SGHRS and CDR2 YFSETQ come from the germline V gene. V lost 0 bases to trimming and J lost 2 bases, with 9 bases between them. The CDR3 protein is CASSLENRAYEQYF. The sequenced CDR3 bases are TGCGCCAGCAGCTTGGAAAACAGGGCCTACGAG.